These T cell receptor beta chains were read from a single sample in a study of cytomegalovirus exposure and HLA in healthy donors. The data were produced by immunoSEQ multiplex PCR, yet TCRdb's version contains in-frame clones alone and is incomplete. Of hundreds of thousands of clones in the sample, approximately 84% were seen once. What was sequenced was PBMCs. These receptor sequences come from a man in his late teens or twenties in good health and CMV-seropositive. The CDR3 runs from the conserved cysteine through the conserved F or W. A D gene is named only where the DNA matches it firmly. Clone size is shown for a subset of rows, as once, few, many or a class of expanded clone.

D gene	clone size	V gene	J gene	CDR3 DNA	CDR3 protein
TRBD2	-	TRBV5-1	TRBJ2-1	TGCGCCAGCAGCTTGGCCAGGGAGGGCAATGAGCAGTTCTTC	CASSLAREGNEQFF
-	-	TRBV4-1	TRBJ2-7	TGCGCCAGCAGCCAAGATCGGAGGGAGAGCTCCTACGAGCAGTACTTC	CASSQDRRESSYEQYF
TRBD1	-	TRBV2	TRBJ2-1	TGTGCCAGCAGGCAGGGGGCCGTCTACAATGAGCAGTTCTTC	CASRQGAVYNEQFF
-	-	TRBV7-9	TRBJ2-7	TGTGCCAGCAGCTTAACAGAGTTCTCCTACGAGCAGTACTTC	CASSLTEFSYEQYF
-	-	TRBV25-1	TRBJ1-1	TGTGCCAGCAGTGAATCGGTCCGAAACACTGAGGCTTTCTTT	CASSESVRNTEAFF
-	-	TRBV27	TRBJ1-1	TGTGCCAGCAGTTTACGAGAGGGCGGGGGAGCTTTCTTT	CASSLREGGGAFF
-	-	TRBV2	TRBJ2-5	TGTGCCAGCAGTGAATTCTGGGGTCAAGAGACCCAGTACTTC	CASSEFWGQETQYF
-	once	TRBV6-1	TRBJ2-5	TGTGCCAGCAGTGAAGCGCGATGGGAGGAAGAGACCCAGTACTTC	CASSEARWEEETQYF
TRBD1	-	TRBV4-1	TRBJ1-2	TGCGCCAGCAGCTACCGGACAGGGAACTATGGCTACACCTTC	CASSYRTGNYGYTF
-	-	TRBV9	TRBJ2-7	TGTGCCAGCAGCGTAGGGGAGACAGGGGACTACTACGAGCAGTACTTC	CASSVGETGDYYEQYF
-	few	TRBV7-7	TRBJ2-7	TGTGCCAGCAGCTTAGAGCTGAACTCCTACGAGCAGTACTTC	CASSLELNSYEQYF
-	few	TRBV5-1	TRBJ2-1	TGCGCCAGCAGCTTGGGCAATGAGCAGTTCTTC	CASSLGNEQFF
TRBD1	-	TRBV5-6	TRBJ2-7	TGTGCCAGCAGGACAGGGATAAACTACGAGCAGTACTTC	CASRTGINYEQYF
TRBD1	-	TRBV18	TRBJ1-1	TGTGCCAGCTCACACCACGGGGGGACAGACACTGAAGCTTTCTTT	CASSHHGGTDTEAFF
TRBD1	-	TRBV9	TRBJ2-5	TGTGCCAGTAATACCGGGCCCTCAGGGGGAGAGACCCAGTACTTC	CASNTGPSGGETQYF
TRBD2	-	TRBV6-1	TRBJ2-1	TGTGCCAGCAGTGGACCACTAGCGGAGGCCTACAATGAGCAGTTCTTC	CASSGPLAEAYNEQFF
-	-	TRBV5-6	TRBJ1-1	TGTGCCAGCAGCTTGACGACTAGCCTGAACACTGAAGCTTTCTTT	CASSLTTSLNTEAFF
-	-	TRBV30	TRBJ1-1	TGTGCCTGGAGTGCCTACGCTGAGCACACTGAAGCTTTCTTT	CAWSAYAEHTEAFF
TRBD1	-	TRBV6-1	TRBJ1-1	TGTGCCAGCACCCGTCAGGGGGTGCGTGAAGTCTTT	CASTRQGVREVF
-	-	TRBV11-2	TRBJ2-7	TGTGCCAGCAGCCCCAGGACGGCCCCTATGTACTTC	CASSPRTAPMYF
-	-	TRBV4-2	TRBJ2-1	TGTGCCAGCAGCGCACAGGCCAGCGGACCATACAATGAGCAGTTCTTC	CASSAQASGPYNEQFF
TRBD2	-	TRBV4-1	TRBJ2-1	TGCGCCAGCAGCCAAGATTCTGGCGGGAGGGTTAGTGAGCAGTTCTTC	CASSQDSGGRVSEQFF
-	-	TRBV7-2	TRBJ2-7	TGTGCCAGCAGCTTAGCGCAGTTCCTTTACCTCCGCTCCTACGAGCAGTACTTC	CASSLAQFLYLRSYEQYF
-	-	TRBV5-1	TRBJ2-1	TGCGCCAGCAGCTTAAAATCGGTCGCAGCGTCCTACAATGAGCAGTTCTTC	CASSLKSVAASYNEQFF
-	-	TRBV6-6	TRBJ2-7	TGTGCCAGCAGCCGATCCGGGACAGCGGGGGAGCAGTACTTC	CASSRSGTAGEQYF
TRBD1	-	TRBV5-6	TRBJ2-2	TGTGCCAGCAGCTTAGGTTGGACAGGGGTCGGGGAGCTGTTTTTT	CASSLGWTGVGELFF
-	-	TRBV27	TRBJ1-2	TGTGCCAGCAGGATGTGGTCTTTAGGGGCCGACTATGGCTACACCTTC	CASRMWSLGADYGYTF
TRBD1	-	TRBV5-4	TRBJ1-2	TGTGCCAGCAGCTTGGCCGGCAGGGGGATTTCTGGCTACACCTTC	CASSLAGRGISGYTF
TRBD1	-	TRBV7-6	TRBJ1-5	TGTGCCAGCAGCCTCGGACAGGGGAGGGATCAGCCCCAGCATTTT	CASSLGQGRDQPQHF
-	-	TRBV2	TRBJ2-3	TGTGCCAGCAGTGAAGATCTGGGGACAGATACGCAGTATTTT	CASSEDLGTDTQYF
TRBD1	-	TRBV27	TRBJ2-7	TGTGCCAGCAGTACTGGGACAGGTTTCATCTACGAGCAGTACTTC	CASSTGTGFIYEQYF
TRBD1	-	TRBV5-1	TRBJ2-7	TGCGCCAGCAGCCTAGGACAGGGGGCGTTCGAGCAGTACTTC	CASSLGQGAFEQYF
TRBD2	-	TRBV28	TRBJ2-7	TGTGCCAGCAGTTTCAAACTGGGGGGACTAGCGGGCAACGAGCAGTACTTC	CASSFKLGGLAGNEQYF
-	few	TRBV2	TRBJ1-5	TGTGCCAGCAGGCAGGGTGATAGCAATCAGCCCCAGCATTTT	CASRQGDSNQPQHF
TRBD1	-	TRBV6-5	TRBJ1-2	TGTGCCAGCCGGGACAGGGTCTTTCAGAACTATGGCTACACCTTC	CASRDRVFQNYGYTF
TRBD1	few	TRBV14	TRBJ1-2	TGTGCCAGCAGCCGCACCCTTTTGGACAGGGCCCTTTATGGCTACACCTTC	CASSRTLLDRALYGYTF
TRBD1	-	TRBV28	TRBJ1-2	TGTGCCAGCAGTTCGGCAGGGGGCGATTATGGCTACACCTTC	CASSSAGGDYGYTF
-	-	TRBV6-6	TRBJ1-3	TGTGCCAGCACCCCCGAGCCTGGAAACACCATATATTTT	CASTPEPGNTIYF
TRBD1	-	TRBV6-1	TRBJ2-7	TGTGCCAGCAGTGAATGGGACAGGGGCGAGCAGTACTTC	CASSEWDRGEQYF
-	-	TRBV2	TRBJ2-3	TGTGCCAGCAGTGGGCTCGCAGATACGCAGTATTTT	CASSGLADTQYF
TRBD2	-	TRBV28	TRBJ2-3	TGTGCCAGCCGTCGGCTAGCGGGACCCACAGATACGCAGTATTTT	CASRRLAGPTDTQYF
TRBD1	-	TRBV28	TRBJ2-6	TGTGCCAGCAGTAACAGGGGTGTAGGGGCCAACGTCCTGACTTTC	CASSNRGVGANVLTF
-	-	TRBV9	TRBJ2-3	TGTGCCAGCAGCGTAGGGATAGGGCACACAGATACGCAGTATTTT	CASSVGIGHTDTQYF
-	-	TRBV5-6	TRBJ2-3	TGTGCCAGCAGTAGGCTAAGGCCCACAGATACGCAGTATTTT	CASSRLRPTDTQYF
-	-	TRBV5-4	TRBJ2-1	TGTGCCAGCAGCCCTGGGGGCGGGAGCTCCTACAATGAGCAGTTCTTC	CASSPGGGSSYNEQFF
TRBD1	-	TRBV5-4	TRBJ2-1	TGTGCCAGCAGCCAGAGAGGGGGCGCCCCCAACAATGAGCAGTTCTTC	CASSQRGGAPNNEQFF
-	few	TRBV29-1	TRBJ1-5	TGCAGCGTTGAACAGGGGTGGGGTCAGCCCCAGCATTTT	CSVEQGWGQPQHF
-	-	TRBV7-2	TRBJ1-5	TGTGCCAGCAGCCCACGGTGGGGCAATCAGCCCCAGCATTTT	CASSPRWGNQPQHF
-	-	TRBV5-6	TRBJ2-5	TGTGCCAGCAGATTCGGAGGAATCCTCCAAGAGACCCAGTACTTC	CASRFGGILQETQYF
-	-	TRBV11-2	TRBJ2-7	TGTGCCAGCAGCTTTGGACGGGGCTACGAGCAGTACTTC	CASSFGRGYEQYF
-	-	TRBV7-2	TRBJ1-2	TGTGCCAGCAGCTTAAGTTTCGGGGTTAACTATGGCTACACCTTC	CASSLSFGVNYGYTF
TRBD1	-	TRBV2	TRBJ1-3	TGTGCCAGCAGGCTAACAGGGGTCCCTGGAAACACCATATATTTT	CASRLTGVPGNTIYF
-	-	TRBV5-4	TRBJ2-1	TGTGCCAGCTGGGGGGCGGAGGGGACGGGATACAATGAGCAGTTCTTC	CASWGAEGTGYNEQFF
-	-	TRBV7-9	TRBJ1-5	TGTGCCAGCAGCGCCTCGACAGGTTCTAGCAATCAGCCCCAGCATTTT	CASSASTGSSNQPQHF
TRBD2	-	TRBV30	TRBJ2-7	TGTGCCTGGAGTGTTGGGACTAGTGTCGACGAGCAGTACTTC	CAWSVGTSVDEQYF
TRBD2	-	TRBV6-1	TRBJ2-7	TGTGCCAGCAGTGAAGCGCAGAGACTAGCGGGAGTCTACGAGCAGTACTTC	CASSEAQRLAGVYEQYF
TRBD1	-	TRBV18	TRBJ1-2	TGTGCCAGCTCACCATATGGACAGGGGGGCTATGGCTACACCTTC	CASSPYGQGGYGYTF
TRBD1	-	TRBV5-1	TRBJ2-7	TGCGCCAGCAGCTTGCGACAGGGCCACGAGCAGTACTTC	CASSLRQGHEQYF
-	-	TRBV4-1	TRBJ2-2	TGCGCCAGCAGCCAGGGGGGAGCGACCGGGGAGCTGTTTTTT	CASSQGGATGELFF
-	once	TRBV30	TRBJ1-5	TGTGCCTGGAGTAGGGATGGGGATCAGCCCCAGCATTTT	CAWSRDGDQPQHF